The T cell receptor (beta chain) under discussion was sequenced for a study of T-cell memory formation after mild COVID-19. TCRdb ran MiXCR on the 5' RACE reads and lists one entry per CDR3 protein. This table has 300,000 to 400,000 distinct CDR3 sequences, less than 20% appearing once. This clonotype showed up many times. The germline V gene encodes CDR1 DFQATT and CDR2 SNEGSKA (reference sequence). This CDR3 spans 16 amino acids. V lost 2 bases to trimming and J lost 0 bases, with 14 bases between them. The clonotype originates from a man aged 18 to 29 who had mild COVID-19 (a few samples of this study predate the infection). Cell type and time point are not known. Specimen: PBMCs or a T cell subset sorted from them (not recorded which). This rearrangement joins TRBV20-1 to TRBJ2-1, with D possibly TRBD1 on 6 matching bases. CDR3 sequence: CSARSKQGSSYNEQFF. The CDR3 bases are TGCAGTGCTAGATCGAAACAGGGTAGCTCCTACAATGAGCAGTTCTTC.